This TCR beta chain was observed in a study of T-cell reconstitution after alpha-beta-depleted transplantation in children. Study-wide points: Expanded graft clones, several hundred of them, were reportedly the source of alpha-beta T cells about two months after transplant. Some patients' high day-60 TCRbeta diversity was attributed to recipient cells surviving conditioning.

V was cut by 1 base and J by 3 bases, with 12 bases left in between. Germline V CDR1 and CDR2: MGHRA, YSYEKL. This CDR3 has 15 amino acids. TCRbeta library construction was performed incorporating unique molecular identifiers. TCRdb independently ran MiXCR on the PCR reads; one entry per CDR3 protein. The sample includes around 600,000 distinct CDR3 sequences, 20% to 25% seen only once; the top ten take around an eighth. This clonotype was recorded a few times. Antigen specificity is unknown. This clonotype was obtained from a boy under two years old who had a stem cell transplant for acute myeloid leukemia, so the T cells may come from the graft donor. The rearrangement links TRBV4-1 to TRBJ2-5; D unclear. The material sequenced was PBMCs, mostly from graft donor cells, taken 360 days after TCRalphabeta/CD19-depleted stem cell transplant. The CDR3 region is CASSQGVETEETQYF. CDR3 bases: TGCGCCAGCAGCCAAGGCGTGGAGACCGAAGAGACCCAGTACTTC.